This TCR beta chain was captured in a study of blood T cells in healthy people across ages. The CDR3 contains 12 residues. The V and J ends lost 1 base and 7 bases respectively, with 8 bases between them. Germline V CDR1 and CDR2: MGHRA, YSYEKL. All donors came from Russia, were Caucasian and healthy, and spanned ages about 6 to 100. With a J-beta primer mix and a sample-barcoded 5' primer, a second PCR ran roughly 6 to 12 cycles. The template-switch adaptor was a 5' adaptor with 12 random nucleotides. It tagged each cDNA molecule. TCRdb recomputed calls from the 5' RACE reads with MiXCR, one row per CDR3 protein. This sample yields about 1.6 million distinct CDR3 sequences, of which approximately 32% are seen a single time; around 11% belongs to the top ten.

The TCR originated in a woman under 40 in good health. The chain recombines TRBV4-1 with TRBJ2-7; D uncertain. The material sequenced was blood. CDR3 sequence reads: CASSQGNLEQYF. CDR3 in DNA: TGCGCCAGCAGCCAAGGGAACTTGGAGCAGTACTTC.